The present T cell receptor beta chain was sequenced within a study of blood T cells in healthy people across ages. The CDR3 sequence is 12 residues long. V was trimmed by 4 bases and J by 15 bases, leaving 16 bases between them. The second PCR ran about 6 to 11 cycles with a sample-barcoded 5' primer and J-beta primers. TCRdb processed the 5' RACE reads anew with MiXCR; each CDR3 protein has one entry. Of 1.5 million to 1.9 million distinct CDR3 sequences in the sample, under 55% are singletons; the top ten hold 4%. The receptor was isolated from a woman aged 18-29 years in good health. The chain couples TRBV12-3 or TRBV12-4 to TRBJ1-5; a possible D gene is TRBD1 (6 bases). The sample was blood. CDR3 coding DNA: TGTGCCAGCAGTTGCCACGAGGGGGGAGGGCATTTT. The encoded protein is CASSCHEGGGHF.